These 7 T cell receptor beta chains share one sample of origin, sequenced in a study of blood T cell repertoires in COVID-19. The assay was immunoSEQ multiplex PCR, and TCRdb's table has in-frame clones only and misses some. The table has some 270,000 clones, roughly 83% seen once. Input material: peripheral blood. The origin of the receptors is a woman at least 80 years old with COVID-19, enrolled during active disease.

This clone was recorded once. The chain combines TRBV5-4 with TRBJ2-5; TRBD2 matches at 8 bases. With 4 bases clipped from V and 6 bases from J, the junction kept 5 bases outside the gene matches. The CDR3 is 13 residues long. Germline CDR1 is SGHNT and CDR2 is YYREEE (reference sequence). The chain's CDR3 is CASSPGGPQTQYF. The CDR3 bases are TGTGCCAGCAGCCCGGGAGGGCCACAGACCCAGTACTTC.

The chain joins TRBV2 to TRBJ1-3, with no clear D. Germline V gene data show CDR1 as SNHLY and CDR2 as FYNNEI. The CDR3 loop spans 15 amino acids. Trimming cost V 6 bases and J 1 base, with 13 bases left between them. Here the CDR3 reads CASRATVLSGNTIYF. CDR3 in DNA: TGTGCCAGCAGAGCCACAGTTCTATCTGGAAACACCATATATTTT.

The sample holds one count of this clone. The V call is TRBV6-1, the J call TRBJ2-1; 8 nucleotides line up with TRBD2. CDR3 length: 15 residues. Germline assignment: CDR1 MNHNS and CDR2 SASEGT. Losses at the gene ends were 1 base for V and 7 bases for J; bases not matched to a gene: 6. For the CDR3, the DNA is TGTGCCAGCAGTGAAGTGGCGGGGGGTTCAAATGAGCAGTTCTTC. Translating gives CASSEVAGGSNEQFF.

This chain joins TRBV29-1 and TRBJ1-1, with 7 nucleotides matching TRBD1. Germline V CDR1 and CDR2: SQVTM, ANQGSEA. V was clipped by 7 bases and J by 1 base; unmatched bases: 6. The CDR3 sequence is 13 residues long. The CDR3 DNA follows: TGCAGCGGTCGACAGGGTGGGAACACTGAAGCTTTCTTT. It specifies CSGRQGGNTEAFF.

A single count supports this clone. The J gene is TRBJ1-4, the V gene TRBV28; D call uncertain. The CDR3 sequence is 12 residues long. Looked up from germline, CDR1 is MDHEN and CDR2 is SYDVKM. Trimming took 1 base from V and 8 from J, leaving 5 bases between them. The CDR3 loop reads CASSLLQEKLFF. CDR3 nucleotides: TGTGCCAGCAGTTTATTACAGGAAAAACTGTTTTTT.

The chain recombines TRBV7-6 with TRBJ1-1; tentatively, D is TRBD1 (6 bases). The ends were cut back, 5 bases at V and 8 bases at J, with 21 bases in the middle. This CDR3 region has 15 residues. Germline V gene sequence: CDR1 SGHVS, CDR2 FNYEAQ. CDR3 region: CASSPPRSGVEEAFF. The CDR3 nucleotides read TGTGCCAGCAGCCCCCCCAGGTCAGGGGTGGAAGAAGCTTTCTTT.

This clone was detected only a few times. The V gene is TRBV7-2, the J gene TRBJ1-3; 7 bases fit TRBD1. The CDR3 sequence is 16 residues long. From germline, CDR1 is SGHTA and CDR2 FQGNSA. V lost 4 bases, J lost 1 base, and 7 bases stayed unmatched. The CDR3: CASSSRTGTSGNTIYF. DNA for the CDR3: TGTGCCAGCAGCTCCCGGACAGGAACGTCTGGAAACACCATATATTTT.